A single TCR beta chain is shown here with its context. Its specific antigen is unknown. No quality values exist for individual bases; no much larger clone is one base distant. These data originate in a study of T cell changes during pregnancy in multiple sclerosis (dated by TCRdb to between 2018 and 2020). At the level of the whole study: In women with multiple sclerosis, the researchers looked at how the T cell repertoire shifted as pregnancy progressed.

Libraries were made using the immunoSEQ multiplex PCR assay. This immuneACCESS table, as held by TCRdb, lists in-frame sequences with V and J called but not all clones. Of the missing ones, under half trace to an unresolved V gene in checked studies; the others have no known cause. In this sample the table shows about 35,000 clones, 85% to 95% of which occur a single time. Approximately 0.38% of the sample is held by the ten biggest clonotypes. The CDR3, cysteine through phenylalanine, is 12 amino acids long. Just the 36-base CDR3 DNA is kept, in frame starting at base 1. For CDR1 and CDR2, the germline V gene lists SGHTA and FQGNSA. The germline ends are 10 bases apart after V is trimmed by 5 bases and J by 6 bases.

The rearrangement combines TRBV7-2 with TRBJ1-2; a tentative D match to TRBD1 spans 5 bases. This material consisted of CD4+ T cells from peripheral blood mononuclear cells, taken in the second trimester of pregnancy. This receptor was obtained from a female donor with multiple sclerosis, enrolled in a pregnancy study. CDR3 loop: CASSVQGHGYTF. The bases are TGTGCCAGCAGCGTCCAGGGCCATGGCTACACCTTC.